This entry lists 6 T cell receptor beta chains sequenced from one sample in a study of long-term antiretroviral therapy in people with HIV. Sequencing relied on immunoSEQ assay v3.0, run at survey level. Assay used: immunoSEQ multiplex PCR; TCRdb lists only in-frame clones, some missing. This sample has tens of thousands of clones, with 90% to 95% found just once. The sample was unsorted PBMCs, taken 6 to 6.5 years after starting antiretroviral therapy. The receptors stem from a man aged 25-40 years with HIV.

The chain links TRBV4-1 to TRBJ1-6; TRBD1 is a possible D gene (6 bases). Trimming took off 4 bases at V and 4 bases at J, with 11 bases between the two ends. CDR1 is MGHRA and CDR2 is YSYEKL in the germline V gene. This CDR3 spans 15 amino acids. This CDR3 is CASSRARGYNSPLHF. In DNA, the CDR3 is TGCGCCAGCAGCCGAGCGAGGGGGTATAATTCACCCCTCCACTTT.

The chain combines TRBV7-8 with TRBJ2-2; D not certain. CDR3 length: 12 amino acids. Deletions cut 8 bases from V and 4 bases from J, with 8 bases between. From germline, CDR1 is SGHVS and CDR2 FQNEAQ. In DNA form, the CDR3 reads TGTGCCAGCCAGACTTCCACCGGGGAGCTGTTTTTT. Its translation is CASQTSTGELFF.

The rearrangement links TRBV6-4 to TRBJ2-1; perhaps TRBD2 as D (5 bases). V lost 2 bases to trimming and J lost 6 bases, with 11 bases between them. The CDR3 runs 14 residues. Germline assignment: CDR1 MRHNA and CDR2 SNTAGT. CDR3 sequence: CASSDGMAGNEQFF. For the CDR3, the DNA is TGTGCCAGCAGTGACGGTATGGCGGGCAATGAGCAGTTCTTC.

The genes are TRBV7-9 and TRBJ2-1; either TRBD1 or TRBD2 may supply D (5 bases each). CDR1 and CDR2 from the germline V gene are SEHNR and FQNEAQ (reference sequence). The CDR3 consists of 16 residues. Trimming stripped 0 bases from V and 1 base from J, with 10 bases between. The CDR3 DNA reads as TGTGCCAGCAGCTTAGCGGGACGGGGATCCTACAATGAGCAGTTCTTC. Translated, it gives CASSLAGRGSYNEQFF.

This clone is a singleton in its sample. V gene TRBV7-2 combines with J gene TRBJ2-1; TRBD2 matches 10 bases. V dropped 5 bases and J dropped 2; count of bases not matched to a gene: 6. Germline CDR1 and CDR2: SGHTA and FQGNSA. The CDR3 has 16 amino acids. The CDR3 here is CASSQAGGLPYNEQFF. Written as DNA, the CDR3 is TGTGCCAGCAGCCAAGCGGGAGGGCTCCCCTACAATGAGCAGTTCTTC.

In DNA form, the CDR3 reads TGTGCCAGCAGCGTAAGCGGGAGCTCCTACAATGAGCAGTTCTTC. Its translation is CASSVSGSSYNEQFF. The genes are TRBV9 and TRBJ2-1, with 8 bases fitting TRBD2. CDR1 and CDR2 from the germline V gene are SGDLS and YYNGEE. This CDR3 contains 15 residues. The V and J ends lost 1 base and 0 bases, in that order; junction bases with no gene match: 0.